This note documents a single T cell receptor beta chain sequence. The sample belongs to a study of cytomegalovirus exposure and HLA in healthy donors. The CDR3 extends over 15 amino acids. The germline V gene has CDR1 SGHTA and CDR2 FQGNSA. V was pared by 2 bases and J by 1 base, with 11 bases between. Primers for the PCR totalled 60 Vbeta and 13 Jbeta. The table came from immunoSEQ multiplex PCR; TCRdb's copy has only in-frame clones and leaves some out. The repertoire holds 190,000 or so clones, with 79% as singletons. The chain joins TRBV7-2 to TRBJ2-5, with a tentative D call TRBD2 (6 bases). Sequenced: PBMCs. The TCR sequence derives from a girl between 5 and 17 years old in good health and CMV-seropositive. CDR3 sequence (DNA): TGTGCCAGCAGCTTATTCGGGCGGGGCCAAGAGACCCAGTACTTC. Its protein product is CASSLFGRGQETQYF.